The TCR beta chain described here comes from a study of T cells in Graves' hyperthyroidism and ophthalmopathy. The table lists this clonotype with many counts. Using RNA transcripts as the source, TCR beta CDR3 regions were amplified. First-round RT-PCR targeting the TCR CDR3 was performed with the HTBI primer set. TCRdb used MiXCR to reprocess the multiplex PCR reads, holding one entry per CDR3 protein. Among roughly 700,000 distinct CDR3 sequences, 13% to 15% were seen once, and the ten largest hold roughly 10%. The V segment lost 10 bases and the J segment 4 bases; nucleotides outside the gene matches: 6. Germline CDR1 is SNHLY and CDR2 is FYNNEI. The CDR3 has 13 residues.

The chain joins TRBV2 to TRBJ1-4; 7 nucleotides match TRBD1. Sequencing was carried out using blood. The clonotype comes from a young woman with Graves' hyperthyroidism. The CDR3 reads CATGTVDNEKLFF. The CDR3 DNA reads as TGTGCCACCGGGACAGTGGATAATGAAAAACTGTTTTTT.